This T cell receptor (beta chain) originates from a study of tumor T cells in aggressive B-cell lymphoma. The assay was immunoSEQ multiplex PCR, and TCRdb's table has in-frame clones only and misses some. The repertoire consists of roughly 180 clones, with 91% occurring once and the leading ten covering 13% to 15%. V lost 3 bases, J lost 4 bases, and 7 bases stayed unmatched. The CDR3 runs 16 residues. Germline-derived CDR1 and CDR2 are SGDLS and YYNGEE. This chain links TRBV9 with TRBJ1-2; 12 positions agree with TRBD1. Sequencing was performed on tumor tissue. This clonotype was obtained from an adult with diffuse large B cell lymphoma. In nucleotides, the CDR3 is TGTGCCAGCAGCGGCGCCGGGACAGGGGGCATCTATGGCTACACCTTC. This encodes CASSGAGTGGIYGYTF.